This T cell receptor beta chain came from a study of CD8+CD57+ T cells in acquired aplastic anemia. Across the whole study: Sorted CD4+ and CD8+ cells gave a mean 3.2 ug DNA, range about 0.19 to 27.4 ug.

Selection for sequencing was limited to patients who had shown CD8+CD57+ cell expansion by flow cytometry. This clonotype was seen a handful of times. Antigen specificity is unknown. Findings of the study overall: Patients and controls were not found to differ significantly in CD8+ Simpson's diversity. Sharing between patients and controls was observed for 25 to 30 CD8+ CDR3 sequences.

Genomic DNA provided the template from which TCR beta VDJ and CDR3 profiles were obtained. TCRdb reprocessed the reads with MiXCR, giving one entry per CDR3 protein. The data show about half a million distinct CDR3 sequences, roughly a third seen once. The source is a human donor with aplastic anemia. The sample taken for sequencing was sorted CD4+, CD8+, or CD8+CD57+ T cells (not recorded which) from PBMCs.

As DNA, the CDR3 is TGTGCCAGCAGACAATCGACCTACGAGCAGTACGTC. Amino acid sequence: CASRQSTYEQYV. The chain recombines TRBV2 with TRBJ2-7, with D unclear. V lost 6 bases, J lost 2 bases, and 8 bases lay in between. Germline CDR1 is SNHLY and CDR2 is FYNNEI. The CDR3 loop spans 12 amino acids.